These T cell receptor beta chains were read from a single sample in a study of cytomegalovirus exposure and HLA in healthy donors. Measured with immunoSEQ multiplex PCR; TCRdb has only the in-frame clones, and not every one. The sample lists roughly 150,000 clones; approximately 80% were seen once. The material sequenced was PBMCs. Source of these receptors: a male donor in good health and CMV-seronegative. Each CDR3 is given with its conserved first and last residue. Each record gives: J gene, clone size, CDR3 length, D gene, V gene, CDR3 protein, CDR3 DNA. The D gene is left open where the match is weak. Clone size, where shown, is once, few, many, or a class for clones that have expanded.

>TRBJ1-1|.|14|.|TRBV7-9
CSSNQEGVGTEAFF
TGTTCCAGCAACCAGGAGGGCGTTGGCACTGAAGCTTTCTTT
>TRBJ2-1|.|12|.|TRBV4-2
CASSQDDGRQFF
TGTGCCAGCAGCCAAGATGATGGGAGGCAGTTCTTC
>TRBJ2-7|.|14|.|TRBV27
CASSSGLVTYEQYF
TGTGCCAGCAGCTCAGGTCTCGTTACCTACGAGCAGTACTTC
>TRBJ2-7|.|11|.|TRBV10-3
CAISESSEQYF
TGTGCCATCAGTGAGTCTAGTGAGCAGTACTTC
>TRBJ1-1|.|13|.|TRBV28
CASSIQGNTEAFF
TGTGCCAGCAGTATACAGGGGAACACTGAAGCTTTCTTT
>TRBJ2-1|.|15|TRBD2|TRBV7-9
CASSPRVAGVQEQFF
TGTGCCAGCAGCCCCCGAGTAGCGGGAGTACAGGAGCAGTTCTTC
>TRBJ1-5|.|13|.|TRBV6-6
CASSYGGGQPQHF
TGTGCCAGCAGTTACGGGGGGGGACAGCCCCAGCATTTT
>TRBJ1-6|.|14|TRBD1|TRBV2
CASSDQGAGSPLHF
TGTGCCAGCAGCGATCAGGGGGCAGGTTCACCCCTCCACTTT
>TRBJ1-1|.|14|.|TRBV30
CACRGGVVNTEAFF
TGTGCCTGCCGGGGGGGGGTGGTGAACACTGAAGCTTTCTTT
>TRBJ1-2|.|12|.|TRBV29-1
CSVSGQGFGYTF
TGCAGCGTTTCGGGGCAGGGGTTTGGCTACACCTTC
>TRBJ2-1|.|10|.|TRBV18
CATGDNEQFF
TGTGCCACCGGGGACAATGAGCAGTTCTTC
>TRBJ2-3|few|15|TRBD2|TRBV6-4
CASSRIAGGTDTQYF
TGTGCCAGCAGTCGGATAGCGGGAGGTACAGATACGCAGTATTTT
>TRBJ1-2|.|12|TRBD1|TRBV7-9
CASNGQDFGYTF
TGTGCCAGCAACGGACAGGACTTTGGCTACACCTTC
>TRBJ2-7|.|14|TRBD2|TRBV5-4
CASSAPGLAREQYF
TGTGCCAGCAGCGCGCCGGGACTAGCGAGAGAGCAGTACTTC
>TRBJ2-7|once|13|TRBD1|TRBV19
CASTETGGYEQYF
TGTGCCAGTACGGAGACAGGGGGCTACGAGCAGTACTTC
>TRBJ2-2|.|14|TRBD2|TRBV9
CASSSSGTPGELFF
TGTGCCTCCTCAAGTAGCGGGACTCCCGGGGAGCTGTTTTTT
>TRBJ1-1|.|15|.|TRBV10-3
CAISPSAGANTEAFF
TGTGCCATCTCTCCGAGCGCAGGGGCGAACACTGAAGCTTTCTTT
>TRBJ2-1|.|14|.|TRBV6-5
CASIAPGSYNEQFF
TGTGCCAGCATAGCCCCGGGAAGCTACAATGAGCAGTTCTTC
>TRBJ2-1|.|18|TRBD1|TRBV7-9
CASSSNPDRAGVTGEQFF
TGTGCCAGCAGCTCCAATCCGGACAGGGCCGGGGTAACGGGTGAGCAGTTCTTC
>TRBJ2-7|once|15|.|TRBV6-1
CASSLTLTLFGEQYF
TGTGCCAGCAGCCTCACCTTGACTCTGTTCGGCGAGCAGTACTTC
>TRBJ2-1|.|15|TRBD2|TRBV28
CASSHTTSQYNEQFF
TGTGCCAGCAGTCACACGACTAGCCAGTACAATGAGCAGTTCTTC
>TRBJ1-2|once|14|.|TRBV2
CASSASGVDYGYTF
TGTGCCAGCAGTGCCTCGGGGGTTGACTATGGCTACACCTTC
>TRBJ2-1|.|15|.|TRBV7-2
CASSFGGNPGNEQFF
TGTGCCAGCAGCTTCGGCGGGAACCCCGGTAATGAGCAGTTCTTC
>TRBJ2-7|.|14|TRBD1|TRBV29-1
CSVELSGGAYEQYF
TGCAGCGTTGAGCTCTCAGGGGGAGCCTACGAGCAGTACTTC
>TRBJ1-5|.|15|.|TRBV4-3
CASSQGAGSNQPQHF
TGCGCCAGCAGCCAGGGGGCGGGTAGCAATCAGCCCCAGCATTTT
>TRBJ2-2|.|13|.|TRBV4-1
CASSGLAYGELFF
TGCGCCAGCAGCGGGCTAGCGTACGGGGAGCTGTTTTTT
>TRBJ2-3|.|15|.|TRBV21-1
CASSRPPGLGDTQYF
TGTGCCAGCAGCAGGCCCCCCGGACTAGGAGATACGCAGTATTTT
>TRBJ2-2|.|16|TRBD2|TRBV5-1
CASSPAGVFGVGELFF
TGCGCCAGCAGCCCTGCGGGAGTATTCGGGGTCGGGGAGCTGTTTTTT
>TRBJ2-7|.|14|.|TRBV27
CASSLLNPGYEQYF
TGTGCCAGCAGTTTACTGAACCCGGGCTACGAGCAGTACTTC
>TRBJ1-1|.|12|.|TRBV7-9
CASSSDSLEAFF
TGTGCCAGCAGCTCGGACAGTCTGGAAGCTTTCTTT
>TRBJ2-1|.|15|TRBD2|TRBV5-6
CASSLAGMSYNEQFF
TGTGCCAGCAGCTTAGCGGGAATGTCCTACAATGAGCAGTTCTTC